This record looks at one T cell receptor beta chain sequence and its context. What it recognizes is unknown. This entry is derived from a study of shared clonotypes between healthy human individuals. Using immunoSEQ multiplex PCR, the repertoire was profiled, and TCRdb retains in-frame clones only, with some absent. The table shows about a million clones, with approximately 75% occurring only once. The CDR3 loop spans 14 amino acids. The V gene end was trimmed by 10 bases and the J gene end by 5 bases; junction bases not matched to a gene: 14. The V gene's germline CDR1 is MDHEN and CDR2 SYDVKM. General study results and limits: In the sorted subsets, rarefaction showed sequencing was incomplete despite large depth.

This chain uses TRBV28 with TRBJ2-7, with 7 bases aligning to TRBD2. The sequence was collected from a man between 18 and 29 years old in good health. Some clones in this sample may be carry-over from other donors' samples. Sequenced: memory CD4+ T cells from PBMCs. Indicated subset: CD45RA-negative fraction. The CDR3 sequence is CATYPSGGVHEQYF. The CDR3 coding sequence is TGTGCCACCTACCCTAGCGGAGGGGTCCACGAGCAGTACTTC.